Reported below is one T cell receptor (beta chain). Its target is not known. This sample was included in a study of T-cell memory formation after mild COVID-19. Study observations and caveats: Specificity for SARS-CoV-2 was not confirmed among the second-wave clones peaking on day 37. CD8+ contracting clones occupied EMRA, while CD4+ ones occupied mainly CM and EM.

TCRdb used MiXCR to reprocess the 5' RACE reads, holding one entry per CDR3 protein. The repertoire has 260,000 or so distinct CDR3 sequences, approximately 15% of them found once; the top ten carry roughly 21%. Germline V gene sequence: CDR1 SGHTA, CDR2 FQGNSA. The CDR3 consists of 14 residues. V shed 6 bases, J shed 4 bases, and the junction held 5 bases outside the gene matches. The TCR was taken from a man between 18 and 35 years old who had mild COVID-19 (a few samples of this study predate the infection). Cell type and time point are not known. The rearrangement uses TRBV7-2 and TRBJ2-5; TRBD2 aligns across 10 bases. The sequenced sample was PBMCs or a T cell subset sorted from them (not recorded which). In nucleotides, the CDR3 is TGTGCCAGCAGATCCGGGACTAGCGTAGAGACCCAGTACTTC. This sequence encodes CASRSGTSVETQYF.